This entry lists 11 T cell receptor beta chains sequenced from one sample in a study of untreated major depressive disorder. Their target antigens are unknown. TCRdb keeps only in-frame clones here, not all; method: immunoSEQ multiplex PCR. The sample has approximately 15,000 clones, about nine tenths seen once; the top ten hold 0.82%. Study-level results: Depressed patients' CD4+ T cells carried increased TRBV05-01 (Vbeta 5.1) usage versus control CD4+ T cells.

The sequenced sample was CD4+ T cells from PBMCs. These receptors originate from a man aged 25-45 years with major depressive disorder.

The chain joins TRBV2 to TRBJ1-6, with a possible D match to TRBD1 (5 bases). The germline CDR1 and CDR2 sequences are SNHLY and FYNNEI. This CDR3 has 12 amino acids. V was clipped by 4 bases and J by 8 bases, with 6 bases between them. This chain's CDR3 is CASSVGDSPLHF. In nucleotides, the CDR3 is TGTGCCAGCAGTGTGGGGGATTCACCCCTCCACTTT. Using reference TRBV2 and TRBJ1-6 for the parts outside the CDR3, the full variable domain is EPEVTQTPSHQVTQMGQEVILRCVPISNHLYFYWYRQILGQKVEFLVSFYNNEISEKSEIFDDQFSVERPDGSNFTLKIRSTKLEDSAMYFCASSVGDSPLHFGNGTRLTVT.

CDR3 loop: CASSEGQDTEAFF. The DNA of the CDR3 is TGTGCCAGCAGTGAAGGGCAGGACACTGAAGCTTTCTTT. The V gene is TRBV2, the J gene TRBJ1-1, with no clear D. This CDR3 spans 13 amino acids. Trimming took 1 base from V and 3 from J, leaving 6 bases between them. CDR1 is SNHLY and CDR2 is FYNNEI in the germline V gene.

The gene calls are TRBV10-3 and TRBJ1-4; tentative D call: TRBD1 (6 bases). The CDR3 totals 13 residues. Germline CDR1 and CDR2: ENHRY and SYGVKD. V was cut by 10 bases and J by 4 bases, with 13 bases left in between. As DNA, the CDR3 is TGTGCCACCGCTAACAGGGATAATGAAAAACTGTTTTTT. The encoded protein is CATANRDNEKLFF.

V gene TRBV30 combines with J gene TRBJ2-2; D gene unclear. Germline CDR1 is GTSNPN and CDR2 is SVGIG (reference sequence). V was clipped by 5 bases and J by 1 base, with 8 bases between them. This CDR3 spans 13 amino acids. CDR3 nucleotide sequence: TGTGCCTGGGCCTTAGGGAACACCGGGGAGCTGTTTTTT. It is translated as CAWALGNTGELFF.

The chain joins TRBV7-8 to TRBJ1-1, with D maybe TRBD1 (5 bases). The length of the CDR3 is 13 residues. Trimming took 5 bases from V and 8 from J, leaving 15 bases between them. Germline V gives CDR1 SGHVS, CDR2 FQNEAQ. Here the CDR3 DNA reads TGTGCCAGCAGCGCCCGGGACTCCAGAGAAGCTTTCTTT. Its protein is CASSARDSREAFF.

Written as DNA, the CDR3 is TGCGCCAGCAGCTTACGGGGGATACCCTACGAGCAGTACTTC. Residues: CASSLRGIPYEQYF. V is TRBV5-1 and J is TRBJ2-7, with D maybe TRBD2 (6 bases). V was trimmed by 2 bases and J by 2 bases, leaving 11 bases between them. The CDR3 is 14 amino acids. Per the germline V gene, CDR1 is SGHRS and CDR2 is YFSETQ. Looking up the rest from reference TRBV5-1 and TRBJ2-7 gives the full variable domain: KAGVTQTPRYLIKTRGQQVTLSCSPISGHRSVSWYQQTPGQGLQFLFEYFSETQRNKGNFPGRFSGRQFSNSRSEMNVSTLELGDSALYLCASSLRGIPYEQYFGPGTRLTVT.

CDR3 amino acids: CAISSTSYNSPLHF. The CDR3 region has the DNA TGTGCCATCAGCAGCACCTCCTATAATTCACCCCTCCACTTT. V is TRBV10-3 and J is TRBJ1-6; D call uncertain. Germline CDR1 reads ENHRY; CDR2 reads SYGVKD. The CDR3 spans 14 residues. The V and J ends lost 6 bases and 0 bases respectively, with 6 bases between them.

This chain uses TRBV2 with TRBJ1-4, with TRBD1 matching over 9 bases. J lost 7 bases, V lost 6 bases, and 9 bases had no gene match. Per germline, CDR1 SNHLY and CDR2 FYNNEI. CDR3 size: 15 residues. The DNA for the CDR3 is TGTGCCAGCAGATCACCGGGACAGGGTCTTGAAAAACTGTTTTTT. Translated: CASRSPGQGLEKLFF.

CDR3 in DNA: TGTGCCAGCAGTCTACTGGGTGATGCGATTGGCTACACCTTC. This gives the protein CASSLLGDAIGYTF. The chain combines TRBV6-5 with TRBJ1-2; the D is unclear. The germline V gene has CDR1 MNHEY and CDR2 SVGAGI. This CDR3 region has 14 residues. V gave up 5 bases and J gave up 7 bases, with 17 bases separating them.

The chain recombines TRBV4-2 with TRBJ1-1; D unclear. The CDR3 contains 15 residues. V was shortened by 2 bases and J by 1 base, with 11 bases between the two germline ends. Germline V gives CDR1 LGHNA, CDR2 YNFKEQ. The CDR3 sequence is CASSQRGSENTEAFF. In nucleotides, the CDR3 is TGTGCCAGCAGCCAAAGAGGTTCAGAGAACACTGAAGCTTTCTTT.

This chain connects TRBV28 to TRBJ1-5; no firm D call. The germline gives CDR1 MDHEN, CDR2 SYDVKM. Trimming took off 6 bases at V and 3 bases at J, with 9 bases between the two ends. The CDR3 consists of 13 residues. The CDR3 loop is CASSPDSNQPQHF. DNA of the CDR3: TGTGCCAGCAGCCCCGACTCCAATCAGCCCCAGCATTTT. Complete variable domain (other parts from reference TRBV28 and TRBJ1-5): DVKVTQSSRYLVKRTGEKVFLECVQDMDHENMFWYRQDPGLGLRLIYFSYDVKMKEKGDIPEGYSVSREKKERFSLILESASTNQTSMYLCASSPDSNQPQHFGDGTRLSIL.